In its sample, the clone carrying this T cell receptor (beta chain) was seen a few times. Sequenced by immunoSEQ multiplex PCR; TCRdb stores in-frame clones only, minus some. The sample yields a few hundred thousand clones, about 89% seen once. This specimen comes from a study of blood T cell repertoires in COVID-19. Study context: From T cells, B-cell-depleted T cells, or PBMCs came the material, which was cDNA or gDNA.

Trimming shortened V by 1 base and J by 0 bases, and 4 bases separated the two germline ends. The germline V gene has CDR1 LGHDT and CDR2 YNNKEL (reference sequence). The CDR3 is made up of 14 amino acids. The TCR originated in a human donor in a cohort exposed to, infected with or recovered from COVID-19 (not recorded which). The donor label of this sample is uncertain. Sequencing input: PBMCs or T cells enriched from blood (not recorded which). The V and J genes are TRBV3-1 (or the pseudogene TRBV3-2) and TRBJ1-3; D remains ambiguous. As DNA, the CDR3 is TGTGCCAGCAGCCAAGCACACTCTGGAAACACCATATATTTT. Translation: CASSQAHSGNTIYF.